Following are 4 T cell receptor beta chains from one sample sequenced in a study of OX40 agonist ivuxolimab in advanced cancers. The method was immunoSEQ multiplex PCR; TCRdb's version includes in-frame clones alone and lacks a portion of them. The sample yields around 18,000 clones, roughly 84% seen once. Sequenced here: CD4+ or CD8+ T cells sorted from blood, sampled in a trial of the OX40 agonist ivuxolimab. These receptors were taken from an adult with an advanced solid tumor such as melanoma, head and neck, liver or kidney cancer.

V and J are TRBV11-2 and TRBJ2-7, with D uncertain. Trimming took off 3 bases at V and 3 bases at J, with 9 bases between the two ends. This CDR3 contains 13 residues. In germline, CDR1 is SGHAT, CDR2 FQNNGV. CDR3 nucleotides: TGTGCCAGCAGCTTGGGTAATCTCTACGAGCAGTACTTC. This codes for CASSLGNLYEQYF.

The chain links TRBV16 to TRBJ2-3; D remains ambiguous. This CDR3 has 15 amino acids. Germline V gives CDR1 KGHSY, CDR2 FQNENV. With 1 base removed from V and 0 bases from J, the gap between germline ends came to 8 bases. In nucleotides, the CDR3 is TGTGCCAGCAGCCAATTCCCCTTCAGCACAGATACGCAGTATTTT. Protein: CASSQFPFSTDTQYF.

This clone came up once. V and J are TRBV29-1 and TRBJ1-2, with no clear D. With 0 bases removed from V and 0 bases from J, the gap between germline ends came to 11 bases. The CDR3 is 15 residues long. The germline CDR1 and CDR2 sequences are SQVTM and ANQGSEA. The CDR3: CSVEESEKANYGYTF. CDR3 DNA: TGCAGCGTTGAAGAGTCCGAGAAAGCTAACTATGGCTACACCTTC.

This clone is a singleton in its sample. The chain recombines TRBV30 with TRBJ2-7, with 9 bases matching TRBD1. The V gene end was trimmed by 0 bases and the J gene end by 5 bases; junction bases not matched to a gene: 5. Germline V gives CDR1 GTSNPN, CDR2 SVGIG (reference sequence). The CDR3 totals 14 residues. This chain's CDR3 is CAWSVKTGGHEQYF. In DNA, the CDR3 is TGTGCCTGGAGTGTAAAGACAGGGGGTCACGAGCAGTACTTC.